This T cell receptor beta chain was sequenced for a study of T cell repertoires in cytomegalovirus infection. TCRdb re-analysed the reads in MiXCR, keeping a single row per CDR3 protein. The data contain about 130,000 distinct CDR3 sequences, 24% of them singletons. In its sample, this clonotype was seen many times. Its antigen is undetermined. The sequence was collected from a human donor in good health (CMV status not recorded). Some clones in this sample may be carry-over from other donors' samples. The sample taken for sequencing was PBMCs, sequenced either directly or after in vitro stimulation (not recorded which).

The CDR3 is CASSTADRGEQAFF. The CDR3 nucleotides are TGTGCCAGCAGTACCGCCGACAGGGGCGAACAAGCTTTCTTT. The chain links TRBV12-3 or TRBV12-4 to TRBJ1-1; TRBD1 matches 8 bases. With 5 bases clipped from V and 9 bases from J, the junction kept 11 bases outside the gene matches. This CDR3 has 14 amino acids.